These 5 T cell receptor beta chains share one sample of origin, sequenced in a study of T cells after yellow fever vaccination (dated by TCRdb to about 2019). What the treatment or condition label conveys for this sample: live attenuated yellow fever vaccine strain. The library relied on 5' RACE. TCRdb lists the instrument as Illumina HiSeq 2500. TCRdb reprocessed the public reads (quality trimming at Q25 with fastp, clone calling with MiXCR) and kept in-frame beta chains. Every CDR3 protein is listed once, alongside the most common genes and DNA of its rows. The sample profile shows about 500,000 distinct CDR3 sequences; 17% of them were found once. Clones ranked in the top ten supply roughly 17% of the sample. The sequences come from PBMCs, collected about 5 days after the first yellow fever vaccination. Receptors were obtained from a man between 18 and 29 years old who received the YFV17D yellow fever vaccine.

The chain has TRBV6-2 or TRBV6-3 and TRBJ2-7; 7 bases match TRBD2. J lost 0 bases, V lost 6 bases, and 5 bases had no gene match. The germline V gene has CDR1 MNHEY and CDR2 SVGEGT. The CDR3 is 14 amino acids. The CDR3 DNA reads TGTGCCAGCAGCGTGGGGGGGAGCTCCTACGAGCAGTACGTC. This encodes CASSVGGSSYEQYV.

This clonotype was seen a few times. The chain carries TRBV4-1 and TRBJ2-5, with a tentative D call TRBD2 (5 bases). V lost 4 bases and J 5 bases, leaving 14 bases between the germline ends. The CDR3 is made up of 14 amino acids. CDR1 and CDR2 from the germline V gene are MGHRA and YSYEKL. The CDR3 spells CASSPRAIRETQYF. The CDR3 coding sequence is TGCGCCAGCAGCCCGAGGGCAATCCGGGAGACCCAGTACTTC.

This clonotype was counted only a few times. The rearrangement joins TRBV13 to TRBJ2-1; 9 bases match TRBD1. Trimming removed 4 bases from V and 3 bases from J; junction bases left unmatched: 7. The CDR3 is made up of 16 amino acids. Germline V gene data show CDR1 as PRHDT and CDR2 as FYEKMQ (reference sequence). CDR3 residues: CASSSYGTGNYNEQFF. Here the CDR3 DNA reads TGTGCCAGCAGCTCATACGGGACAGGGAACTACAATGAGCAGTTCTTC.

The V and J genes are TRBV19 and TRBJ2-7; D is perhaps TRBD1 or TRBD2 (5 bases each). V was clipped by 8 bases and J by 2 bases, with 16 bases between them. The CDR3 contains 14 residues. Germline CDR1 is LNHDA and CDR2 is SQIVND (reference sequence). The CDR3 protein is CASRLGTATYEQYF. CDR3 sequence (DNA): TGTGCCAGTCGCCTTGGGACGGCAACCTACGAGCAGTACTTC.

This clonotype was picked up a small number of times. The J gene is TRBJ1-1, the V gene TRBV7-2; possible D gene TRBD1, 5 bases. The CDR3 extends over 14 amino acids. The V gene's germline CDR1 is SGHTA and CDR2 FQGNSA. Trimming cost V 5 bases and J 11 bases, with 21 bases left between them. CDR3 DNA: TGTGCCAGCAGCCCCAACTTTGGGGGGGGTGAGGCTTTCTTT. Its protein is CASSPNFGGGEAFF.